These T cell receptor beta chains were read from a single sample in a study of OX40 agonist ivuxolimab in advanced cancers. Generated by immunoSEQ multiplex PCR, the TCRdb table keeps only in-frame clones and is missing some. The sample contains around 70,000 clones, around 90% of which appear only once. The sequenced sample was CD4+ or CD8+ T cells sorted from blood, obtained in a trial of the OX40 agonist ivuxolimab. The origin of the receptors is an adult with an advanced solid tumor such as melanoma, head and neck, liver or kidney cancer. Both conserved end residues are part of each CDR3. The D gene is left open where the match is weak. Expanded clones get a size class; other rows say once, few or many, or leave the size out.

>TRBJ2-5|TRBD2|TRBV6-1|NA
CASSFASGEETQYF
TGTGCCAGCAGTTTCGCTAGCGGGGAAGAGACCCAGTACTTC
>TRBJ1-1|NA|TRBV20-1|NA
CSARWLAEAFF
TGCAGTGCTAGATGGTTGGCTGAAGCTTTCTTT
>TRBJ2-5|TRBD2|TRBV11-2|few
CASSPGLAGGRLDETQYF
TGTGCCAGCAGCCCCGGACTAGCGGGAGGTCGCTTGGATGAGACCCAGTACTTC
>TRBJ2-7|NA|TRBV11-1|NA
CASSLTDSYEQYF
TGTGCCAGCAGCTTAACAGACTCCTACGAGCAGTACTTC
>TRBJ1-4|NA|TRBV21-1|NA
CASSTRQGTNEKLFF
TGTGCCAGCAGCACCCGACAGGGCACTAATGAAAAACTGTTTTTT
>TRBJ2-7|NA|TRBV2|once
CASSEDRPPREQYF
TGTGCCAGCAGTGAAGACCGACCCCCTAGGGAGCAGTACTTC
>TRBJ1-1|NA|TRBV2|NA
CASSQGPNTEAFF
TGTGCCAGCAGTCAGGGCCCGAACACTGAAGCTTTCTTT
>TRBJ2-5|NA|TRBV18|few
CASSPGDGTQYF
TGTGCCAGCTCACCAGGGGATGGCACCCAGTACTTC
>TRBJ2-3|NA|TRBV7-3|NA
CASSLGTFSTDTQYF
TGTGCCAGCAGCTTAGGGACGTTTAGCACAGATACGCAGTATTTT
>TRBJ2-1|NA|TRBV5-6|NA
CASSLASWLYSYNEQFF
TGTGCCAGCAGCTTAGCCTCTTGGCTTTACTCCTACAATGAGCAGTTCTTC
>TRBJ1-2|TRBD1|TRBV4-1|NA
CASSQTGEGGYTF
TGCGCCAGCAGCCAAACAGGGGAAGGAGGCTACACCTTC
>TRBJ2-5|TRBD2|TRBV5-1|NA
CASSLVVAGAQETQYF
TGCGCCAGCAGCTTGGTGGTAGCGGGAGCTCAAGAGACCCAGTACTTC
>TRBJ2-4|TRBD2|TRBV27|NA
CASSLMGGVAKNIQYF
TGTGCCAGCAGTTTAATGGGGGGGGTAGCCAAAAACATTCAGTACTTC
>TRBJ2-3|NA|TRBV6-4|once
CASSEELSTDTQYF
TGTGCCAGCAGTGAAGAGCTTAGCACAGATACGCAGTATTTT
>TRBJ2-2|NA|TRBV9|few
CASSSPGVFSIGTGELFF
TGTGCCAGCAGCTCCCCTGGGGTGTTTTCGATAGGCACCGGGGAGCTGTTTTTT
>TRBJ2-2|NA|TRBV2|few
CASSEAANTGELFF
TGTGCCAGCAGTGAGGCAGCGAACACCGGGGAGCTGTTTTTT
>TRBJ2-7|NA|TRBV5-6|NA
CASSLAQTYEQYF
TGTGCCAGCAGCTTGGCACAGACCTACGAGCAGTACTTC
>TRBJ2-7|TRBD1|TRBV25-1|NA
CASSASGTGTYEQYF
TGTGCCAGCAGTGCCTCCGGGACAGGGACCTACGAGCAGTACTTC
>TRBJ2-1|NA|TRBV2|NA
CASSVDSYNEQFF
TGTGCCAGCAGTGTGGACTCCTACAATGAGCAGTTCTTC
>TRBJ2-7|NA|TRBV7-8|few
CASSYTAYEQYF
TGTGCCAGCAGCTACACAGCATACGAGCAGTACTTC
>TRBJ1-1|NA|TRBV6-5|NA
CASLTGNTEAFF
TGTGCCAGCTTAACAGGGAACACTGAAGCTTTCTTT
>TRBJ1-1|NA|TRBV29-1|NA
CSVKTGNTEAFF
TGCAGCGTTAAGACAGGGAACACTGAAGCTTTCTTT
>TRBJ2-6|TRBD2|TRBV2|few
CASNPREASFAGANVLTF
TGTGCCAGCAATCCACGGGAGGCGTCTTTCGCTGGGGCCAACGTCCTGACTTTC
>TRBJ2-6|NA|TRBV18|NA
CASSPDLGASGTNVLTF
TGTGCCAGCTCACCGGACTTGGGCGCCTCTGGGACCAACGTCCTGACTTTC